This is a list of T cell receptor beta chains from one sample in a study of radiation and T cells in renal cell carcinoma. Assay: immunoSEQ multiplex PCR; the TCRdb copy retains only in-frame clones and omits some. Altogether around 170,000 clones are present, 88% being singletons, with the ten largest covering 11%. Sequencing was performed on blood, taken from a patient whose treatment included radiotherapy and nephrectomy. The receptor source for this set is a woman between 50 and 59 years old with renal cell carcinoma. CDR3s include the opening cysteine and the closing phenylalanine or tryptophan. A D gene is named only where the DNA matches it firmly. Size values are once, few and many counts, or a class for expanded clones, and some rows have none.

abundance	j_gene	d_gene	v_gene	CDR3aa	CDR3nt
once	TRBJ1-1	NA	TRBV30	CARDRGGMNTEAFF	TGTGCCCGGGATAGAGGGGGGATGAACACTGAAGCTTTCTTT
NA	TRBJ2-1	NA	TRBV29-1	CSVEEYLSGRGNEQFF	TGCAGCGTTGAAGAATATTTGAGCGGTCGGGGCAATGAGCAGTTCTTC
NA	TRBJ2-7	NA	TRBV29-1	CSAEDRRASYEQYF	TGCAGCGCTGAAGATCGACGGGCCTCCTACGAGCAGTACTTC
once	TRBJ2-5	TRBD1	TRBV7-3	CASSQGQGWQETQYF	TGTGCCAGCAGTCAAGGACAGGGATGGCAAGAGACCCAGTACTTC
NA	TRBJ2-1	TRBD1	TRBV2	CASRMRTGWDEQFF	TGTGCCAGCAGGATGAGGACAGGGTGGGATGAGCAGTTCTTC
NA	TRBJ2-1	NA	TRBV7-3	CASSLLVGDYNEQFF	TGTGCCAGCAGCTTATTGGTGGGGGACTACAATGAGCAGTTCTTC
NA	TRBJ2-1	TRBD2	TRBV27	CASSLRLAGGQGEQFF	TGTGCCAGCAGTCTCCGACTAGCGGGGGGCCAGGGTGAGCAGTTCTTC
NA	TRBJ2-2	NA	TRBV6-1	CASEPSRGAGELFF	TGTGCCAGTGAACCTAGCAGGGGGGCGGGGGAGCTGTTTTTT
NA	TRBJ1-4	NA	TRBV6-1	CASSVEETEKLFF	TGTGCCAGCAGTGTAGAAGAGACAGAAAAACTGTTTTTT
NA	TRBJ1-2	TRBD1	TRBV9	CASSQRQGRNYGYTF	TGTGCCAGCAGCCAGCGACAGGGGAGGAACTATGGCTACACCTTC
NA	TRBJ2-7	TRBD2	TRBV14	CASSQLGTSGYEQYF	TGTGCCAGCAGCCAGCTCGGGACTAGCGGGTACGAGCAGTACTTC
NA	TRBJ1-1	TRBD1	TRBV19	CASSIPWGRGRTEAFF	TGTGCCAGTAGTATACCCTGGGGCAGGGGGCGAACGGAAGCTTTCTTT
NA	TRBJ1-1	NA	TRBV10-3	CAISGAGVRPEAFF	TGTGCCATCAGTGGGGCAGGGGTCCGCCCTGAAGCTTTCTTT
NA	TRBJ2-5	NA	TRBV7-2	CASSPLQETQYF	TGTGCCAGCAGCCCCCTCCAAGAGACCCAGTACTTC
NA	TRBJ1-1	TRBD1	TRBV29-1	CSVSTGGMTEAFF	TGCAGCGTTTCGACAGGGGGGATGACTGAAGCTTTCTTT
NA	TRBJ2-1	NA	TRBV7-9	CASSQDAVAGAYNEQFF	TGTGCCAGCAGCCAGGATGCCGTGGCAGGGGCCTACAATGAGCAGTTCTTC
once	TRBJ2-1	TRBD2	TRBV5-6	CASSFLGLAGEWSDEQFF	TGTGCCAGCAGCTTCTTGGGACTAGCGGGGGAATGGAGCGATGAGCAGTTCTTC
NA	TRBJ2-1	TRBD1	TRBV19	CASIGGDRGVFEQFF	TGTGCCAGTATTGGGGGGGACAGGGGAGTATTTGAGCAGTTCTTC
NA	TRBJ2-6	TRBD1	TRBV7-2	CASSSWTGEPTGANVLTF	TGTGCCAGCAGCTCCTGGACAGGTGAGCCCACTGGGGCCAACGTCCTGACTTTC
NA	TRBJ2-7	NA	TRBV5-6	CASSLFYEQYF	TGTGCCAGCAGCTTGTTCTACGAGCAGTACTTC
NA	TRBJ2-1	TRBD2	TRBV5-4	CASSMGGDPLNEQFF	TGTGCCAGCAGTATGGGAGGGGACCCCCTCAATGAGCAGTTCTTC
NA	TRBJ1-1	TRBD1	TRBV5-1	CASSPVPGQERGEAFF	TGCGCCAGCAGCCCGGTCCCGGGACAGGAACGAGGTGAAGCTTTCTTT
NA	TRBJ1-6	NA	TRBV25-1	CASRDRNNSPLHF	TGTGCCAGCAGAGACAGAAATAATTCACCCCTCCACTTT